This T cell receptor (beta chain) came from a study of blood T cell repertoires in COVID-19. Study context: The United States, Italy and Spain supplied acute and convalescent COVID-19 samples. PBMCs, B-cell-depleted T cells, or T cells provided the cDNA or gDNA that made up the material.

In the authors' methods: Amplification from reference gene primers served as the basis for estimated nucleated cell counts. Using immunoSEQ multiplex PCR, the repertoire was profiled, and TCRdb retains in-frame clones only, with some absent. V and J calls and clone size follow that table, whereas D and trimming were derived from the DNA. The sample holds about 44,000 clones; about 88% are singletons and the top ten take less than 50%. Germline loops: CDR1 SQVTM, CDR2 ANQGSEA. Between the trimmed V and J ends, which lost 5 bases and 0 bases, there was a span of 13 bases. There are 15 residues in the CDR3.

The genes are TRBV29-1 and TRBJ1-4, with a weak D call TRBD1 (5 bases). This sequence originates from a human donor in a cohort sampled during active COVID-19. The specimen sequenced was peripheral blood. In nucleotides, the CDR3 is TGCAGCGTTCAGGGTGGGTGGGCAACTAATGAAAAACTGTTTTTT. It translates to CSVQGGWATNEKLFF.